This TCR beta chain was captured in a study of blood T cell repertoires in COVID-19. Clones were sequenced by immunoSEQ multiplex PCR, and TCRdb holds only the in-frame ones, with some missing. In the table there are about 230,000 clones, roughly four fifths of which are singletons. The sample comprised peripheral blood. The sequence was obtained from a woman in her 50s with acute or convalescent COVID-19.

This CDR3 reads CASSLESVGGTDTQYF. CDR3 DNA: TGCGCCAGCAGCTTGGAGAGCGTGGGGGGGACAGATACGCAGTATTTT. The chain uses TRBV5-1 and TRBJ2-3, with 7 nucleotides matching TRBD2. CDR3 length equals 16 residues. Trimming cost V 0 bases and J 3 bases; bases outside gene matches: 7. Germline lookup yields CDR1 SGHRS and CDR2 YFSETQ.